The next 3 T cell receptor beta chains were all read from a single sample in a study of T-cell reconstitution after alpha-beta-depleted transplantation in children. A TCRbeta library incorporating unique molecular identifiers was prepared. TCRdb reprocessed the PCR reads with MiXCR, giving one entry per CDR3 protein. The table has 490,000 or so distinct CDR3 sequences, around 12% seen once. Sequences were derived from PBMCs from the stem cell graft donor, sampled from the stem cell graft. Receptor source: a human donor who donated a stem cell graft to a child with combined immunodeficiency.

The chain employs TRBV6-2 or TRBV6-3 and TRBJ2-3; TRBD1 matches at 8 bases. The CDR3 sequence is 17 residues long. CDR1 is MNHEY, CDR2 SVGEGT, per germline. V lost 0 bases, J lost 6 bases, and 11 bases stayed unmatched. The CDR3 spells CASSYSPGQATSDTQYF. DNA for the CDR3: TGTGCCAGCAGTTACTCTCCGGGACAGGCCACTTCGGATACGCAGTATTTT.

This clonotype was counted between two and nine times. The rearrangement links TRBV6-2 or TRBV6-3 to TRBJ1-5; D not resolved. The V gene lost 0 bases and the J gene lost 7 bases, with 13 bases spanning the gap. CDR1 is MNHEY and CDR2 is SVGEGT in the germline V gene. The CDR3 covers 15 residues. Here the CDR3 DNA reads TGTGCCAGCAGTTACTCCGTGAGCCCCCCCCAGCCCCAGCATTTT. Translated, it gives CASSYSVSPPQPQHF.

This rearrangement joins TRBV11-3 to TRBJ2-4, with 10 bases matching TRBD2. Germline-derived CDR1 and CDR2 are SGHNT and YENEEA. V lost 1 base, J lost 3 bases, and 9 bases stayed unmatched. This CDR3 is 18 amino acids long. The DNA of the CDR3 is TGTGCCAGCAGCTTAGTGGATCTAGCGGGAGAGGTCAAAAACATTCAGTACTTC. Translating gives CASSLVDLAGEVKNIQYF.